This TCR beta chain was sequenced during a study of spatial heterogeneity in lung cancer. Study-wide context: The study observed each unique TCR and UMI combination more than ten times on average in raw reads.

The CDR3 loop spans 13 amino acids. Germline CDR1 is KGHSH and CDR2 is LQKENI. The V end was cut by 1 base, the J end by 0 bases, with 2 bases between. A unique molecular identifier was attached to every TCR cDNA molecule. TCRdb processed the 5' RACE reads anew with MiXCR; each CDR3 protein has one entry. The sample consists of around 60,000 distinct CDR3 sequences, roughly 7.9% of them appearing once. The sample's time point: sample taken at primary tumor resection. The sequenced material consisted of unsorted whole RNA from tumor, nontumor lung or frozen PBMC. More than 70 TRACERx patients with early, untreated non-small cell lung cancer donated samples.

This receptor was taken from a female donor with early-stage non-small cell lung cancer. The specimen was PBMCs, collected at surgery. This chain joins TRBV18 and TRBJ2-3; the D is unclear. The DNA for the CDR3 is TGTGCCAGCTCACCACAGAGCACAGATACGCAGTATTTT. Its protein product is CASSPQSTDTQYF.